The 2 T cell receptor beta chains given below trace back to one sample, sequenced in a study of T cell repertoires in cytomegalovirus infection. TCRdb processed the reads anew with MiXCR; each CDR3 protein has one entry. The repertoire holds about 740,000 distinct CDR3 sequences, with 35% to 45% as singletons. Sequenced: PBMCs. All receptors derive from a human donor in good health (CMV status not recorded). Some clones in this sample may be carry-over from other donors' samples.

This rearrangement joins TRBV20-1 to TRBJ1-1; TRBD1 might be the D (6 bases). Germline CDR1 reads DFQATT; CDR2 reads SNEGSKA (reference sequence). The CDR3 is 10 amino acids. Trimming stripped 5 bases from V and 10 bases from J, with 11 bases between. The CDR3 here is CSAAGVGAFF. The DNA of the CDR3 is TGCAGTGCTGCAGGGGTGGGAGCTTTCTTT.

This clonotype was seen many times. CDR3: CASSPLSGSWKDTQYF. DNA for the CDR3: TGTGCCAGCAGTCCCCTAAGCGGGAGTTGGAAAGATACGCAGTATTTT. The chain carries TRBV28 and TRBJ2-3; 8 bases agree with TRBD2. Germline V CDR1 and CDR2: MDHEN, SYDVKM. The CDR3 loop spans 16 amino acids. The trim removed 5 bases at V and 5 bases at J, leaving 12 bases unmatched. Based on the CDR3 plus reference TRBV28 and TRBJ2-3, the full variable domain is DVKVTQSSRYLVKRTGEKVFLECVQDMDHENMFWYRQDPGLGLRLIYFSYDVKMKEKGDIPEGYSVSREKKERFSLILESASTNQTSMYLCASSPLSGSWKDTQYFGPGTRLTVL.